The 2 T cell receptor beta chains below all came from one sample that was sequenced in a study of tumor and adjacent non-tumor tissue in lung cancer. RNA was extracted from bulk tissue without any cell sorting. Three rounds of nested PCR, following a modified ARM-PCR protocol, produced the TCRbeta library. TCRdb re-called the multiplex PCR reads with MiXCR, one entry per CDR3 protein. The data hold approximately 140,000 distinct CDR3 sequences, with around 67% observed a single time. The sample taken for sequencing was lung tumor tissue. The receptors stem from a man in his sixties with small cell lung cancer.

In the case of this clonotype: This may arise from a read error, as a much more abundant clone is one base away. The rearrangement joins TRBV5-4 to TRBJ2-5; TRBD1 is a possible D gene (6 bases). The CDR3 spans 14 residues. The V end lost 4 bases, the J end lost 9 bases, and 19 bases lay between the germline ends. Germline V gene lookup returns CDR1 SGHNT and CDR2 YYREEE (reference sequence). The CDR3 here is CASSDRQGSRPQYF. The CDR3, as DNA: TGTGCCAGCAGCGACCGGCAGGGGTCCAGGCCCCAGTACTTC.

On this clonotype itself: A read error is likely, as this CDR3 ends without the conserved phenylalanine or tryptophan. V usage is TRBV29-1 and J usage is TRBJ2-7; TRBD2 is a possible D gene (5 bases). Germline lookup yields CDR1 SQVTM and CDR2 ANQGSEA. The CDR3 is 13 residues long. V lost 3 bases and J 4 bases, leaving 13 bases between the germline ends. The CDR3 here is CSVEMGARYEQYY. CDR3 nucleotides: TGCAGCGTTGAGATGGGAGCAAGGTACGAGCAGTACTAC.